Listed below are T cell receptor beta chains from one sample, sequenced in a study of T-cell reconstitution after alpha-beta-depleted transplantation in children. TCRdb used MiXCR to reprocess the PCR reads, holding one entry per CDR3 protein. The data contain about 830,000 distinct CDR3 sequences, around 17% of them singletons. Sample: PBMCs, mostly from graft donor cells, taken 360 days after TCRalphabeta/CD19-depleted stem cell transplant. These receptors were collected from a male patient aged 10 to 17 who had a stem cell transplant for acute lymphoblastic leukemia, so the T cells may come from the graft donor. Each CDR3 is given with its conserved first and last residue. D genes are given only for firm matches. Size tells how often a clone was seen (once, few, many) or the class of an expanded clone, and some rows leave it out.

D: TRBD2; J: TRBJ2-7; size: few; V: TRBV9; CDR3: CASSAGLELDEQYF; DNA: TGTGCCAGCAGCGCGGGACTAGAACTTGACGAGCAGTACTTC
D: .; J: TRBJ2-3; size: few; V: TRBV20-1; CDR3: CSARFRGLAEDTQYF; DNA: TGCAGTGCTAGATTTAGGGGGCTAGCGGAAGATACGCAGTATTTT
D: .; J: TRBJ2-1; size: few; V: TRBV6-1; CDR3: CAMLPGSYNEQFF; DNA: TGTGCCATGCTACCCGGCTCCTACAATGAGCAGTTCTTC
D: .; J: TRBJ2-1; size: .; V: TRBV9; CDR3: CASSVGPGPREQFF; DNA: TGTGCCAGCAGCGTAGGCCCCGGGCCCAGAGAGCAGTTCTTC
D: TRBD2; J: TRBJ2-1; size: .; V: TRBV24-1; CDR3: CATSDRGLAGGDYNEQFF; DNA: TGTGCCACCAGTGACCGCGGACTAGCGGGAGGGGATTACAATGAGCAGTTCTTC
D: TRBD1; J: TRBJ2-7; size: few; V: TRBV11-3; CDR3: CASSSDPGGYEQYF; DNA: TGTGCCAGCAGCTCTGATCCAGGGGGATACGAGCAGTACTTC
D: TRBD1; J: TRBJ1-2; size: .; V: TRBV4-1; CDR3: CASSPWTGDVYGYTF; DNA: TGCGCCAGCAGCCCCTGGACAGGGGACGTCTATGGCTACACCTTC
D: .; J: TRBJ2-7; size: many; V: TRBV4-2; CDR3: CASSQDHLYEQYF; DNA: TGTGCCAGCAGCCAAGATCACCTTTACGAGCAGTACTTC
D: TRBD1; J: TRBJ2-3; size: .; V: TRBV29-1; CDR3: CSAEGQFTDTQYF; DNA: TGCAGCGCCGAGGGACAGTTCACAGATACGCAGTATTTT
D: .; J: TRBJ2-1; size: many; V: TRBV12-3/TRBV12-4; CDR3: CASSYPYNEQFF; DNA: TGTGCCAGCAGTTACCCGTACAATGAGCAGTTCTTC
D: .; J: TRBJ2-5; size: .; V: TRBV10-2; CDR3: CASSEVRETQYF; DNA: TGCGCCAGCAGTGAGGTCCGAGAGACCCAGTACTTC
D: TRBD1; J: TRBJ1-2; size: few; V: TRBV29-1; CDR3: CSVGTGDNGYTF; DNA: TGCAGCGTTGGGACAGGGGATAATGGCTACACCTTC
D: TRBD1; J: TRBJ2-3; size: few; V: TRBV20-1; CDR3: CSAGGQFTDTQYF; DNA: TGCAGTGCTGGGGGACAGTTCACAGATACGCAGTATTTT
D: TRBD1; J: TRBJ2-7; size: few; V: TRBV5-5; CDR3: CASSGQVYSYEQYF; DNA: TGTGCCAGCAGCGGACAGGTGTACTCCTACGAGCAGTACTTC
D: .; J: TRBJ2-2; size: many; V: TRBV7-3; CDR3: CASSLTLVTRVQGSSNTGELFF; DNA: TGTGCCAGCAGCTTAACGCTCGTAACAAGGGTCCAGGGATCTTCGAACACCGGGGAGCTGTTTTTT
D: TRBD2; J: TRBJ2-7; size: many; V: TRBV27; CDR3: CASSLAGPYEQYF; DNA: TGTGCCAGCAGCCTAGCGGGACCTTACGAGCAGTACTTC